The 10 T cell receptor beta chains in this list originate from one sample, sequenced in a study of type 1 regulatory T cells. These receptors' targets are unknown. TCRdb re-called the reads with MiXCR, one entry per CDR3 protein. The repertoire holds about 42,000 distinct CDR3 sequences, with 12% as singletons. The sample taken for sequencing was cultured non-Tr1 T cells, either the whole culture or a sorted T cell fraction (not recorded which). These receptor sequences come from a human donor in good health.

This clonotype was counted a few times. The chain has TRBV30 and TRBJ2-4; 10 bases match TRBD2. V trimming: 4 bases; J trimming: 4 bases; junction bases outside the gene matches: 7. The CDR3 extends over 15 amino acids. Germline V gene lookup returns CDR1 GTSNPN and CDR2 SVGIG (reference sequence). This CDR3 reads CAWNLAGASKNIQYF. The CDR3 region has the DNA TGTGCCTGGAATCTAGCGGGAGCTTCTAAAAACATTCAGTACTTC.

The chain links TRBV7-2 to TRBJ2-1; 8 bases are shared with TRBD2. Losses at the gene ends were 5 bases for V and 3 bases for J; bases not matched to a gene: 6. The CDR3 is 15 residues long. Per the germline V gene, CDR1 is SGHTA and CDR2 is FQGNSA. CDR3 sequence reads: CASSISGRYYNEQFF. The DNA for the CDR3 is TGTGCCAGCAGCATAAGCGGGAGATACTACAATGAGCAGTTCTTC.

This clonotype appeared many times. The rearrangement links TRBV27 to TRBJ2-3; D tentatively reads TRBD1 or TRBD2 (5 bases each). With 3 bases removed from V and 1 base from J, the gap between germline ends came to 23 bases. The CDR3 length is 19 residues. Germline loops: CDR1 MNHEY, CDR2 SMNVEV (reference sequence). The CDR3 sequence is CASSLHPGPNYSRTDTQYF. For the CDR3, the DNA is TGTGCCAGCAGTTTGCATCCGGGGCCGAACTATTCTCGCACAGATACGCAGTATTTT.

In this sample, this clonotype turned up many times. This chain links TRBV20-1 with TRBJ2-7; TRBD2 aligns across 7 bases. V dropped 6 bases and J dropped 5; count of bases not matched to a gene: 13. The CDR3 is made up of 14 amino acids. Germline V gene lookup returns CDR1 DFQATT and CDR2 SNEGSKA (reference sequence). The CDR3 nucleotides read TGCAGTGCCCACGACCCCCGCGGGAGTGACGAGCAGTACTTC. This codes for CSAHDPRGSDEQYF.

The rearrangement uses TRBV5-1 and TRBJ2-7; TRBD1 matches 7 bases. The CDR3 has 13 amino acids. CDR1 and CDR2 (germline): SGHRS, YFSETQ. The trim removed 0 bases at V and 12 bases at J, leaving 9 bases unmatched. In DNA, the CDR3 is TGCGCCAGCAGCTTGGAACGGACAGGATCCGCGTACTTC. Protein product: CASSLERTGSAYF.

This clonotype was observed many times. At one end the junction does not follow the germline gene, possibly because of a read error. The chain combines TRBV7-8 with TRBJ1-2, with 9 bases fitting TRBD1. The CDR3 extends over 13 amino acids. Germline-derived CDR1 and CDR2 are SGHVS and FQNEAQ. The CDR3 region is CASSLTGGIRTSF. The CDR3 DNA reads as TGTGCCAGCAGCTTAACAGGGGGCATCAGGACCTCCTTC. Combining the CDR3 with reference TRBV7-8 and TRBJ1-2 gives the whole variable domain GAGVSQSPRYKVAKRGQDVALRCDPISGHVSLFWYQQALGQGPEFLTYFQNEAQLDKSGLPSDRFFAERPEGSVSTLKIQRTQQEDSAVYLCASSLTGGIRTSFGSGTRLTVV.

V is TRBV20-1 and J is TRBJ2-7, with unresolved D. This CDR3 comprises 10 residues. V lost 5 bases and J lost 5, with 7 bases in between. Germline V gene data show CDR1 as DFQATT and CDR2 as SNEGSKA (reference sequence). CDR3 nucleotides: TGCAGTGCTTGGACGAACGAGCAGTACTTC. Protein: CSAWTNEQYF.

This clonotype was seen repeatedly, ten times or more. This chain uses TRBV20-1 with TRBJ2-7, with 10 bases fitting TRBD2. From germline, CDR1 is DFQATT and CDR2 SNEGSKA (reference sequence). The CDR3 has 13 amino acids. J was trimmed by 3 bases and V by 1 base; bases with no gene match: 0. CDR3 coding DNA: TGCAGTGCTAGAGGACTAGCGGGCTACGAGCAGTACTTC. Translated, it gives CSARGLAGYEQYF.

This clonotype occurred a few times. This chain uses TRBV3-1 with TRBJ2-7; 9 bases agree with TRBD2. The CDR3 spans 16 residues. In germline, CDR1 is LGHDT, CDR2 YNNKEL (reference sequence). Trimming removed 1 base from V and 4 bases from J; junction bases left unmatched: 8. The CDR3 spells CASSQGLAVMGYEQYF. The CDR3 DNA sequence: TGTGCCAGCAGCCAAGGACTAGCGGTCATGGGGTACGAGCAGTACTTC.

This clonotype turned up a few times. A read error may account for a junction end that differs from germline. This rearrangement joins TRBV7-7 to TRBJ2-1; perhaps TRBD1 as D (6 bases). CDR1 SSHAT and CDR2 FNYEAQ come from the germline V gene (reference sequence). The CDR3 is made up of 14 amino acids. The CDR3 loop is CASSLGQTDNEQFF. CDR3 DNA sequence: TGTGCTAGCAGCCTCGGACAGACCGACAATGAGCAGTTCTTC.